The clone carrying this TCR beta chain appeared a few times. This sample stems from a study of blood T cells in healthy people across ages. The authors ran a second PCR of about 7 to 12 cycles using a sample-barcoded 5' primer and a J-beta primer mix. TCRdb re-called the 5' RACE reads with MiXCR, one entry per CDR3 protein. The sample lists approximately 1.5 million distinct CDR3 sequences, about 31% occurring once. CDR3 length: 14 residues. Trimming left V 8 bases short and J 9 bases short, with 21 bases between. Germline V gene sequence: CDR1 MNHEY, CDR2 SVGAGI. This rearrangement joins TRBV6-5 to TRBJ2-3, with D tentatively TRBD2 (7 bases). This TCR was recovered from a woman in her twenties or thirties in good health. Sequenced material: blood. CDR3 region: CASGSGGADDTQYF. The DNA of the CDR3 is TGTGCCAGCGGGAGTGGGGGGGCCGACGACACGCAGTATTTT.